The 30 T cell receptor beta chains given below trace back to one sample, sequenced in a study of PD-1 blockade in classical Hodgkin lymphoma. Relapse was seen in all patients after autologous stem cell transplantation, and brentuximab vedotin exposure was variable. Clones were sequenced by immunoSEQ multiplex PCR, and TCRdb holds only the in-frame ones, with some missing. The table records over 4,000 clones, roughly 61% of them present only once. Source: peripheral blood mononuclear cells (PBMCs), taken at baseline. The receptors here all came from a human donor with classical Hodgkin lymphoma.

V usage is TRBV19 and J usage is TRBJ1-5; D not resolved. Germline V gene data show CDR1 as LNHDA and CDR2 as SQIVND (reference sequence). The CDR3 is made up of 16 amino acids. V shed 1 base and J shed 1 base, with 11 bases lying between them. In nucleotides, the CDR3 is TGTGCCAGTAGTATAGTACGGGGAGAGAGCAATCAGCCCCAGCATTTT. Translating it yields CASSIVRGESNQPQHF.

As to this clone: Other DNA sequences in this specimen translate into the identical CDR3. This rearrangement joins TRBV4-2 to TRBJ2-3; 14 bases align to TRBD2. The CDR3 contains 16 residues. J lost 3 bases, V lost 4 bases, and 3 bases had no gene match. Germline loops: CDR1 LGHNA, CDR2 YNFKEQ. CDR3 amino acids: CASSRGLAGGTDTQYF. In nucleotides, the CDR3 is TGTGCCAGCAGCCGAGGACTAGCGGGGGGAACAGATACGCAGTATTTT.

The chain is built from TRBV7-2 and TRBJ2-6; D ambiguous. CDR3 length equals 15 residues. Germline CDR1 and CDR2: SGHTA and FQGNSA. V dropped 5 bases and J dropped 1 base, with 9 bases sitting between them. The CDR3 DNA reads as TGTGCCAGCAGCCTCAGGACGTCTGGGGCCAACGTCCTGACTTTC. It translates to CASSLRTSGANVLTF.

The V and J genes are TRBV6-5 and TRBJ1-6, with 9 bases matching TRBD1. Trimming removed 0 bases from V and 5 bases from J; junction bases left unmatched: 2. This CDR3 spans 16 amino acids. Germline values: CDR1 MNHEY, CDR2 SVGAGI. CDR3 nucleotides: TGTGCCAGCAGTTACTCCAGGGACAGGGATAATTCACCCCTCCACTTT. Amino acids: CASSYSRDRDNSPLHF.

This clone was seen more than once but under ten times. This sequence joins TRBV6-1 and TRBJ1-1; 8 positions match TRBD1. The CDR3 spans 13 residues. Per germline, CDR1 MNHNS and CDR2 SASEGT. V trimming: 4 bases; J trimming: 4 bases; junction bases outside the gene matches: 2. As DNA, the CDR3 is TGTGCCAGCAGTGTCCAGGGGGCCACTGAAGCTTTCTTT. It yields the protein CASSVQGATEAFF.

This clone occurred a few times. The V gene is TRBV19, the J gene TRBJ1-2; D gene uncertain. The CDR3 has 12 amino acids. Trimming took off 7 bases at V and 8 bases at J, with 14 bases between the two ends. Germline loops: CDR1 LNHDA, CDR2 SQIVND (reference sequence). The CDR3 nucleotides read TGTGCCAGTATAGAGGAGGGTGACGGCTACACCTTC. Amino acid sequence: CASIEEGDGYTF.

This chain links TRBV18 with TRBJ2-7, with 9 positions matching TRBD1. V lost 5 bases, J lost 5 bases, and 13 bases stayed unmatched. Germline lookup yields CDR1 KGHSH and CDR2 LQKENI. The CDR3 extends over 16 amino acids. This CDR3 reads CASSSGAGTGSHEQYF. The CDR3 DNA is TGTGCCAGCTCATCCGGAGCCGGGACAGGGAGTCACGAGCAGTACTTC. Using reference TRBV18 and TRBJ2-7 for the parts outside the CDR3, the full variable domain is NAGVMQNPRHLVRRRGQEARLRCSPMKGHSHVYWYRQLPEEGLKFMVYLQKENIIDESGMPKERFSAEFPKEGPSILRIQQVVRGDSAAYFCASSSGAGTGSHEQYFGPGTRLTVT.

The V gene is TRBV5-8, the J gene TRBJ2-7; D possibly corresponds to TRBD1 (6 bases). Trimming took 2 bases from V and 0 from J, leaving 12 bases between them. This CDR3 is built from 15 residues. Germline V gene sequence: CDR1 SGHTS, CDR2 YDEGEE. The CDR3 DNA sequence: TGTGCCAGCAGCTTACAACAGGGTTACTCCTACGAGCAGTACTTC. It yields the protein CASSLQQGYSYEQYF.

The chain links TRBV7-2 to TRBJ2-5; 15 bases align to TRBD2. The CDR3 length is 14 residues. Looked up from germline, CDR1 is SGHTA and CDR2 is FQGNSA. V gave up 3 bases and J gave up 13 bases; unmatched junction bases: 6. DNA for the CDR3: TGTGCCAGCAGCTTTGGGACTAGCGGGGGGCCGTGGTACTTC. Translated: CASSFGTSGGPWYF.

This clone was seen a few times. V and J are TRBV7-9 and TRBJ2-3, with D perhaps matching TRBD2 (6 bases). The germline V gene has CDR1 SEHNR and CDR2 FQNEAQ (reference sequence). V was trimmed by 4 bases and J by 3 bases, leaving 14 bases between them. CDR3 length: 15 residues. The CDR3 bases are TGTGCCAGCAGCTCCGCGGGGATGGGAACAGATACGCAGTATTTT. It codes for CASSSAGMGTDTQYF. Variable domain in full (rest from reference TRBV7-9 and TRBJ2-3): DTGVSQNPRHKITKRGQNVTFRCDPISEHNRLYWYRQTLGQGPEFLTYFQNEAQLEKSRLLSDRFSAERPKGSFSTLEIQRTEQGDSAMYLCASSSAGMGTDTQYFGPGTRLTVL.

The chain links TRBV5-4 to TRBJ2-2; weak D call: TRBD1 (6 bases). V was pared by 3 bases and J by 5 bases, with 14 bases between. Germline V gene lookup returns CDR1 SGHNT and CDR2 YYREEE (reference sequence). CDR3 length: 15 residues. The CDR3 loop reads CASSSSGQRTGELFF. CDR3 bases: TGTGCCAGCAGCTCTTCCGGACAGCGGACCGGGGAGCTGTTTTTT.

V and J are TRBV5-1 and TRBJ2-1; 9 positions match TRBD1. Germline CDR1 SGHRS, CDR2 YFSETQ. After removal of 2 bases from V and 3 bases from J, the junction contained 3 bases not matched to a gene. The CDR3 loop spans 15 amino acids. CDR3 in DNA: TGCGCCAGCAGCTTCAGACAGGGGGTCTACAATGAGCAGTTCTTC. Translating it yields CASSFRQGVYNEQFF. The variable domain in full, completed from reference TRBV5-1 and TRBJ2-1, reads KAGVTQTPRYLIKTRGQQVTLSCSPISGHRSVSWYQQTPGQGLQFLFEYFSETQRNKGNFPGRFSGRQFSNSRSEMNVSTLELGDSALYLCASSFRQGVYNEQFFGPGTRLTVL.

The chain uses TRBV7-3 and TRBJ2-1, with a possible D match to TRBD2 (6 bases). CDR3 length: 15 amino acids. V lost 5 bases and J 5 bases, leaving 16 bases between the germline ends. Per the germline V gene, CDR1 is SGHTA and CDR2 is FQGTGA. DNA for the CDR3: TGTGCCAGCAGCGAAGGGGACTTCCACAACAATGAGCAGTTCTTC. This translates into CASSEGDFHNNEQFF.

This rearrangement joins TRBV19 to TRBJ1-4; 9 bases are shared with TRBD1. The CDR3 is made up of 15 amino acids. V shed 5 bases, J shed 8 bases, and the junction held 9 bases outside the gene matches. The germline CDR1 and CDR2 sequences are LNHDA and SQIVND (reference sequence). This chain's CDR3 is CASSRIQGAGEKLFF. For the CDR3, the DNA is TGTGCCAGTAGTCGGATACAGGGGGCTGGGGAAAAACTGTTTTTT.

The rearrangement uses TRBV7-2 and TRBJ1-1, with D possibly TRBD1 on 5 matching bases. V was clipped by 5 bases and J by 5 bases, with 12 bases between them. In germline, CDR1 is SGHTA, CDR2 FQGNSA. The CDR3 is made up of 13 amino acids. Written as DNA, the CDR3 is TGTGCCAGCAGCCCTGGACAACGGACTGAAGCTTTCTTT. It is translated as CASSPGQRTEAFF.

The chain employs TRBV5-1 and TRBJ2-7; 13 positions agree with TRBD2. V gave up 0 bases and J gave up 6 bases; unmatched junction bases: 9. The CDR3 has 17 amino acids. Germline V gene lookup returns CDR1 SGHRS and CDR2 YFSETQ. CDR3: CASSLELTGTSGAEQYF. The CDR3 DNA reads TGCGCCAGCAGCTTGGAGTTGACCGGGACTAGCGGGGCCGAGCAGTACTTC. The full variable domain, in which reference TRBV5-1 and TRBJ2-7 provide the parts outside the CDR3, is KAGVTQTPRYLIKTRGQQVTLSCSPISGHRSVSWYQQTPGQGLQFLFEYFSETQRNKGNFPGRFSGRQFSNSRSEMNVSTLELGDSALYLCASSLELTGTSGAEQYFGPGTRLTVT.

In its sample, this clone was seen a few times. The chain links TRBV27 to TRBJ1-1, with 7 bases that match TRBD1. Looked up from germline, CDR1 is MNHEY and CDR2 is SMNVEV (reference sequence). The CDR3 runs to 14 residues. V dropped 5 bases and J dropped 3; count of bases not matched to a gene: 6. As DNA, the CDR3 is TGTGCCAGCAGTCTCGGGACAGTGCACACTGAAGCTTTCTTT. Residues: CASSLGTVHTEAFF.

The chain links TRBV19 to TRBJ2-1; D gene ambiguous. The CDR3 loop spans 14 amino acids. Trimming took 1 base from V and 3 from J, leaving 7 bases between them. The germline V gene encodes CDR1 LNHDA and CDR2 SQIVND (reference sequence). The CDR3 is CASSIGRYYNEQFF. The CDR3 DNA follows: TGTGCCAGTAGTATAGGCAGATACTACAATGAGCAGTTCTTC. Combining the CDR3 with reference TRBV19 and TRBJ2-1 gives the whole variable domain DGGITQSPKYLFRKEGQNVTLSCEQNLNHDAMYWYRQDPGQGLRLIYYSQIVNDFQKGDIAEGYSVSREKKESFPLTVTSAQKNPTAFYLCASSIGRYYNEQFFGPGTRLTVL.

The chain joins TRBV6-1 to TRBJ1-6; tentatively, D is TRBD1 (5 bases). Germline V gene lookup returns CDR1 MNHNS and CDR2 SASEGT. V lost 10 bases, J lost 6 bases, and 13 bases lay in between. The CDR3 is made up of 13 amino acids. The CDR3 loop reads CATTDRFNSPLHF. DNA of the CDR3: TGTGCCACCACCGACAGATTTAATTCACCCCTCCACTTT.

CDR3 nucleotides: TGTGCCAGCAGCAAAGCGGAGGGACAGGCAAGCCAAGGGGGCTACACCTTC. This encodes CASSKAEGQASQGGYTF. This rearrangement joins TRBV21-1 to TRBJ1-2; the D call in the table, TRBD1, was not verified against the DNA. TRBV21-1 is termed a pseudogene. CDR3 size: 17 residues.

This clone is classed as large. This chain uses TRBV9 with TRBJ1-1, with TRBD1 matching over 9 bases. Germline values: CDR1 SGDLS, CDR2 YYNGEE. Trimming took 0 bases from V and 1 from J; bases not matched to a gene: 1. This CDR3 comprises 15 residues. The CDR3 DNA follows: TGTGCCAGCAGCGTAGGGACAGGGGCGAACACTGAAGCTTTCTTT. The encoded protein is CASSVGTGANTEAFF.

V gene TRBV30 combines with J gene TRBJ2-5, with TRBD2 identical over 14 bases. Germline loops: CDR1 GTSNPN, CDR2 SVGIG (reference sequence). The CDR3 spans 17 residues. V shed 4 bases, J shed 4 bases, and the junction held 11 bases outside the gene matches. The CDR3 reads CAWKGGLGLAGAETQYF. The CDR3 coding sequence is TGTGCCTGGAAAGGGGGGCTGGGACTAGCGGGAGCAGAGACCCAGTACTTC.

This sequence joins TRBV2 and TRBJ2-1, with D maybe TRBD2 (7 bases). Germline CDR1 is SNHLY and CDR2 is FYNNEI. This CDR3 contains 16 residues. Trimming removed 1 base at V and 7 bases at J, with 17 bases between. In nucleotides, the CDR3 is TGTGCCAGCAGTGAAGGGGGGGGGCAGGGCAGGAATGAGCAGTTCTTC. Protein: CASSEGGGQGRNEQFF.

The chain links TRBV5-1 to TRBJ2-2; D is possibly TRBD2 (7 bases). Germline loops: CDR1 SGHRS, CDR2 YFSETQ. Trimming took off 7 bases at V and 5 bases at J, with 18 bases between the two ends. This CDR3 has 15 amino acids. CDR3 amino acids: CASAPTGRGTGELFF. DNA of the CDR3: TGCGCCAGCGCTCCTACAGGGAGGGGGACCGGGGAGCTGTTTTTT.

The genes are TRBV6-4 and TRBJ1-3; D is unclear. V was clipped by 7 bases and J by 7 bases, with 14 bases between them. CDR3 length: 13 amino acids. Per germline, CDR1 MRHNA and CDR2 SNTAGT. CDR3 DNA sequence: TGTGCCAGCACGGCAGCAAATGGCAACACCATATATTTT. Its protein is CASTAANGNTIYF.

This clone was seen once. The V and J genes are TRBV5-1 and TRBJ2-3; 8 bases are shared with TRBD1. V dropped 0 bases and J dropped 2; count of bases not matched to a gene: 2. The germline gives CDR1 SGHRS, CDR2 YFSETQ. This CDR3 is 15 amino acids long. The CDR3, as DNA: TGCGCCAGCAGCTTGGGACAGGGGATCACAGATACGCAGTATTTT. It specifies CASSLGQGITDTQYF.

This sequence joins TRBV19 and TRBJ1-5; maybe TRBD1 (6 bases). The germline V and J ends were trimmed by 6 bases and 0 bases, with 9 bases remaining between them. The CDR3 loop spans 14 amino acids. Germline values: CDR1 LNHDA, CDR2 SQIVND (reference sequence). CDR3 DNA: TGTGCCAGTAGGGACAGAGCTAGCAATCAGCCCCAGCATTTT. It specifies CASRDRASNQPQHF. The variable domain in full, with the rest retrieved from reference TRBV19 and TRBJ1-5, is DGGITQSPKYLFRKEGQNVTLSCEQNLNHDAMYWYRQDPGQGLRLIYYSQIVNDFQKGDIAEGYSVSREKKESFPLTVTSAQKNPTAFYLCASRDRASNQPQHFGDGTRLSIL.

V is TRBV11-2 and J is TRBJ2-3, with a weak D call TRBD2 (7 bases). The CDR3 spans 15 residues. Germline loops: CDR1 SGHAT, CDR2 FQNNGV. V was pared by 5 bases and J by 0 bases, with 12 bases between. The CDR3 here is CASSLRGASTDTQYF. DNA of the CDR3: TGTGCCAGCAGCCTTCGGGGGGCGAGCACAGATACGCAGTATTTT.

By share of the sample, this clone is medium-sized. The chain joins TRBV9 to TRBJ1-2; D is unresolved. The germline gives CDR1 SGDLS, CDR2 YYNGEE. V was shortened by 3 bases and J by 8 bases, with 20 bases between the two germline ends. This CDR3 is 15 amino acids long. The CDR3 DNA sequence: TGTGCCAGCAGCGCGACCCCTAAAACCGGTCTGGGCTACACCTTC. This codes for CASSATPKTGLGYTF. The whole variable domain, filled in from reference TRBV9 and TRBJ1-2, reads DSGVTQTPKHLITATGQRVTLRCSPRSGDLSVYWYQQSLDQGLQFLIQYYNGEERAKGNILERFSAQQFPDLHSELNLSSLELGDSALYFCASSATPKTGLGYTFGSGTRLTVV.

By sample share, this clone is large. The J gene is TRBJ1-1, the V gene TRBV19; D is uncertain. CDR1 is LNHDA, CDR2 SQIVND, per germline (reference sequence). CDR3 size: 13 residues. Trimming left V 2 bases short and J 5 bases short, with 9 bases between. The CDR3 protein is CASSISVGTEAFF. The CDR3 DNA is TGTGCCAGTAGTATATCGGTGGGGACTGAAGCTTTCTTT.